What follows are 13 T cell receptor beta chains derived from one specimen sequenced in a study of beta chain features in type 1 diabetes. The authors reverse transcribed all of the isolated RNA, so sequencing captured expressed TCRB transcripts. Method: immunoSEQ multiplex PCR; TCRdb's copy keeps in-frame clones and lacks some. The sample carries about 19,000 clones, 50% recorded once. Sequenced sample: stem cell memory CD4+ T cells from blood. The receptors were gathered from a man aged 18 to 30 in good health.

J is TRBJ1-1 and V is TRBV7-9; D unresolved. The V end lost 5 bases, the J end lost 7 bases, and 14 bases lay between the germline ends. CDR3 length: 13 amino acids. CDR1 and CDR2 from the germline V gene are SEHNR and FQNEAQ (reference sequence). CDR3 sequence reads: CASSPGSGNEAFF. In nucleotides, the CDR3 is TGTGCCAGCAGCCCTGGTTCGGGAAATGAAGCTTTCTTT.

J is TRBJ2-1 and V is TRBV6-6; D perhaps matches TRBD1 (5 bases). Trimming took 6 bases from V and 4 from J, leaving 7 bases between them. This CDR3 contains 12 residues. Germline assignment: CDR1 MNHNY and CDR2 SVGAGI (reference sequence). CDR3 in amino acids: CASSRQYNEQFF. Written as DNA, the CDR3 is TGTGCCAGCAGCCGACAGTACAATGAGCAGTTCTTC.

In its sample, this clone was seen a few times. CDR3 coding DNA: TGTGCCAGCAGTTACAGGGGGAGCCAGTACTTC. It specifies CASSYRGSQYF. The chain uses TRBV28 and TRBJ2-7; TRBD1 matches at 8 bases. The V gene end was trimmed by 4 bases and the J gene end by 10 bases; junction bases not matched to a gene: 3. Looked up from germline, CDR1 is MDHEN and CDR2 is SYDVKM. This CDR3 is built from 11 residues.

The chain has TRBV7-2 and TRBJ2-4; possible D gene TRBD2, 5 bases. In germline, CDR1 is SGHTA, CDR2 FQGNSA. This CDR3 region has 13 residues. V dropped 1 base and J dropped 6 bases, with 7 bases sitting between them. CDR3 sequence (DNA): TGTGCCAGCAGCTTAGTTGCGGGAAACATTCAGTACTTC. Encoded protein: CASSLVAGNIQYF.

The rearrangement uses TRBV5-8 and TRBJ1-1; 9 bases are a match to TRBD1. After removal of 5 bases from V and 4 bases from J, the junction contained 15 bases not matched to a gene. Germline V CDR1 and CDR2: SGHTS, YDEGEE. CDR3 length: 17 amino acids. DNA for the CDR3: TGTGCCAGCAGGCGGAAACAGGGGGCAAGGATTGGCACTGAAGCTTTCTTT. This translates into CASRRKQGARIGTEAFF.

The chain carries TRBV14 and TRBJ2-2; TRBD2 aligns across 10 bases. With V trimmed by 8 bases and J by 4 bases, 4 bases remained unmatched. Germline V gene lookup returns CDR1 SGHDN and CDR2 FVKESK. CDR3 length: 14 residues. The CDR3 reads CASRLAGVTGELFF. The CDR3 DNA reads TGTGCCAGCCGCCTAGCGGGAGTCACCGGGGAGCTGTTTTTT.

The chain recombines TRBV18 with TRBJ2-3; perhaps TRBD2 as D (5 bases). The CDR3 is 16 amino acids. Trimming removed 5 bases at V and 3 bases at J, with 18 bases between. In germline, CDR1 is KGHSH, CDR2 LQKENI. The CDR3 DNA reads as TGTGCCAGCTCAGTCAATTACGGGATTGGAACAGATACGCAGTATTTT. It is translated as CASSVNYGIGTDTQYF.

This clone turned up a few times. This chain uses TRBV18 with TRBJ1-5, with TRBD1 matching over 9 bases. The CDR3 length is 15 residues. The V segment lost 4 bases and the J segment 5 bases; nucleotides outside the gene matches: 6. Germline CDR1 and CDR2: KGHSH and LQKENI. The CDR3 bases are TGTGCCAGCTCACGGATACAGGGGGCCGATCAGCCCCAGCATTTT. The encoded protein is CASSRIQGADQPQHF.

The V and J genes are TRBV27 and TRBJ2-7; 8 bases are shared with TRBD2. This CDR3 is 14 amino acids long. Germline V CDR1 and CDR2: MNHEY, SMNVEV (reference sequence). The J segment lost 3 bases and the V segment lost 3 bases, leaving 4 bases of the junction unmatched. The CDR3 here is CASSFSGTSYEQYF. The CDR3 nucleotides are TGTGCCAGCAGTTTTTCCGGGACTAGCTACGAGCAGTACTTC.

In its sample, this clone was seen a few times. This chain joins TRBV2 and TRBJ2-1; tentatively, D is TRBD1 (6 bases). This CDR3 has 13 residues. CDR1 SNHLY and CDR2 FYNNEI come from the germline V gene. Trimming removed 7 bases at V and 6 bases at J, with 13 bases between. DNA of the CDR3: TGTGCCAGCATCTTCGGCAGGGGCAATGAGCAGTTCTTC. Translation: CASIFGRGNEQFF.

This chain connects TRBV30 to TRBJ2-3, with 7 bases matching TRBD2. CDR1 is GTSNPN, CDR2 SVGIG, per germline (reference sequence). The CDR3 is made up of 15 amino acids. V shed 0 bases and J 1 base; nucleotides not matched to a gene: 4. The CDR3 spells CAWSVEAGGTDTQYF. DNA of the CDR3: TGTGCCTGGAGTGTAGAGGCGGGGGGCACAGATACGCAGTATTTT.

This clone has more than one count but fewer than ten. The DNA for the CDR3 is TGTGCCAGCAGCACAGGGTTCTACACAGATACGCAGTATTTT. Translated: CASSTGFYTDTQYF. The chain uses TRBV7-2 and TRBJ2-3; possible D gene TRBD1, 6 bases. The germline gives CDR1 SGHTA, CDR2 FQGNSA. The germline V and J ends were trimmed by 5 bases and 2 bases, with 11 bases remaining between them. The CDR3 spans 14 residues. The entire variable domain, with the rest obtained from reference TRBV7-2 and TRBJ2-3, is as follows: GAGVSQSPSNKVTEKGKDVELRCDPISGHTALYWYRQSLGQGLEFLIYFQGNSAPDKSGLPSDRFSAERTGGSVSTLTIQRTQQEDSAVYLCASSTGFYTDTQYFGPGTRLTVL.

This clone was seen more than once but under ten times. This chain links TRBV5-1 with TRBJ2-3; D is unclear. V lost 0 bases and J 6 bases, leaving 2 bases between the germline ends. Germline loops: CDR1 SGHRS, CDR2 YFSETQ. The CDR3 has 11 amino acids. The CDR3 protein is CASSLADTQYF. CDR3 coding DNA: TGCGCCAGCAGCTTGGCGGATACGCAGTATTTT.